Listed below are T cell receptor beta chains from one sample, sequenced in a study of T cell changes during pregnancy in multiple sclerosis. The method was immunoSEQ multiplex PCR; TCRdb's version includes in-frame clones alone and lacks a portion of them. Here the sample spans over 65,000 clones, around 93% being singletons. The sequences come from peripheral blood, collected in the first trimester of pregnancy. Source of these receptors: a female donor in good health, enrolled as a control in a pregnancy study. CDR3s include the opening cysteine and the closing phenylalanine or tryptophan. The order of the fields is D gene, V gene, J gene, clone size, CDR3 protein, CDR3 DNA. D genes are given only for firm matches. Part of the rows lack a size; the others show once, few, many or a class for expanded clones.

-	TRBV5-6	TRBJ1-5	once	CASSKVRGQPQHF	TGTGCCAGCAGCAAGGTTCGGGGGCAGCCCCAGCATTTT
-	TRBV19	TRBJ1-1	-	CASSLQGMNTEAFF	TGTGCCAGTAGCCTACAGGGCATGAACACTGAAGCTTTCTTT
TRBD2	TRBV27	TRBJ2-7	-	CASSKLAGGREQYF	TGTGCCAGCAGCAAACTAGCGGGGGGGCGGGAGCAGTACTTC
TRBD1	TRBV6-6	TRBJ2-7	-	CASSFPTGEGGGEQYF	TGTGCCAGCAGTTTCCCTACAGGGGAAGGTGGGGGCGAGCAGTACTTC
TRBD1	TRBV7-9	TRBJ1-5	-	CASSLVGQGRNQPQHF	TGTGCCAGCAGCTTAGTAGGACAGGGGCGAAATCAGCCCCAGCATTTT
-	TRBV6-4	TRBJ1-1	-	CASSAEHTGTTEAFF	TGTGCCAGCAGTGCCGAACATACAGGGACCACTGAAGCTTTCTTT
-	TRBV10-2	TRBJ1-4	few	CASSEFRTNEKLFF	TGCGCCAGCAGTGAGTTCAGAACTAATGAAAAACTGTTTTTT
-	TRBV9	TRBJ1-4	-	CASSVGDSANEKLFF	TGTGCCAGCAGCGTAGGAGACAGCGCTAATGAAAAACTGTTTTTT
-	TRBV28	TRBJ1-2	-	CASTQGAGRYGYTF	TGTGCCAGCACCCAAGGGGCAGGGCGATATGGCTACACCTTC
TRBD1	TRBV2	TRBJ1-4	once	CASSEALPGQGVKKLFF	TGTGCCAGCAGTGAAGCGCTACCGGGACAGGGGGTCAAAAAACTGTTTTTT
-	TRBV6-5	TRBJ1-1	-	CASRPGTIGTEAFF	TGTGCCAGCAGACCCGGGACAATTGGCACTGAAGCTTTCTTT
-	TRBV6-6	TRBJ1-1	few	CASSLDSGAFF	TGTGCCAGCAGCTTAGACAGTGGAGCTTTCTTT
TRBD1	TRBV7-2	TRBJ1-3	once	CASSWGDRGYSGNTIYF	TGTGCCAGCAGCTGGGGGGACAGGGGATACTCTGGAAACACCATATATTTT
-	TRBV7-6	TRBJ1-1	-	CASSLTTGSTEAFF	TGTGCCAGCAGCTTAACTACAGGGAGCACTGAAGCTTTCTTT
-	TRBV4-1	TRBJ2-3	-	CASSPSSTVTDTQYF	TGCGCCAGCAGCCCCTCTAGCACTGTCACAGATACGCAGTATTTT
TRBD1	TRBV10-3	TRBJ2-1	-	CAIKTGVGDNEQFF	TGTGCCATCAAAACAGGGGTTGGGGACAATGAGCAGTTCTTC
TRBD1	TRBV7-2	TRBJ2-3	-	CASRPRQGLTDTQYF	TGTGCCAGCAGACCTCGACAGGGTCTCACAGATACGCAGTATTTT
-	TRBV9	TRBJ1-1	-	CASSFGALNTEAFF	TGTGCCAGCAGTTTCGGAGCTCTGAACACTGAAGCTTTCTTT
TRBD1	TRBV7-2	TRBJ1-2	-	CASSAGGGASYGYTF	TGTGCCAGCAGCGCGGGAGGGGGCGCAAGCTATGGCTACACCTTC
TRBD1	TRBV10-3	TRBJ1-1	-	CAISESPPDRDEAFF	TGTGCCATCAGTGAGTCCCCCCCGGACAGGGATGAAGCTTTCTTT
-	TRBV4-2	TRBJ1-5	-	CASSQGLRGRPQHF	TGTGCCAGCAGCCAAGGCCTAAGGGGGAGGCCCCAGCATTTT
-	TRBV27	TRBJ1-2	-	CASRYPGGDPYGYTF	TGTGCCAGCAGATACCCGGGAGGGGATCCCTATGGCTACACCTTC
TRBD1	TRBV6-1	TRBJ1-5	once	CASSDRDRDRGDF	TGTGCCAGCAGTGATAGGGACCGGGACAGGGGGGATTTT
-	TRBV7-2	TRBJ2-1	-	CASSLGRQASYNEQFF	TGTGCCAGCAGCTTAGGTAGGCAGGCCTCCTACAATGAGCAGTTCTTC
TRBD1	TRBV6-6	TRBJ1-1	-	CATRDRGMNTEAFF	TGTGCCACACGGGACAGGGGTATGAACACTGAAGCTTTCTTT
-	TRBV7-8	TRBJ1-1	-	CASSFRTDMNTEAFF	TGTGCCAGCAGCTTCCGGACAGACATGAACACTGAAGCTTTCTTT
-	TRBV9	TRBJ2-2	-	CASSVSQDPGELFF	TGTGCCAGCAGCGTATCCCAGGATCCCGGGGAGCTGTTTTTT
TRBD2	TRBV7-9	TRBJ2-7	few	CASSFGLAYEQYF	TGTGCCAGCAGCTTTGGACTAGCGTACGAGCAGTACTTC
TRBD1	TRBV11-2	TRBJ1-1	-	CASSPDRVPFF	TGTGCCAGCAGCCCGGACAGGGTGCCTTTCTTT
TRBD1	TRBV28	TRBJ2-7	-	CASSSRLGQGNYEQYF	TGTGCCAGCAGTTCGCGCCTCGGACAGGGGAACTACGAGCAGTACTTC
-	TRBV5-1	TRBJ2-1	-	CASSLALSSDEQFF	TGCGCCAGCAGCTTGGCCCTTAGTAGCGATGAGCAGTTCTTC
-	TRBV7-2	TRBJ2-5	once	CASSRGGAETQYF	TGTGCCAGCAGCCGAGGGGGGGCGGAGACCCAGTACTTC
-	TRBV5-6	TRBJ2-5	-	CASSPGELQETQYF	TGTGCCAGCAGCCCCGGAGAACTTCAAGAGACCCAGTACTTC
-	TRBV5-6	TRBJ2-3	-	CASSYGTFYAF	TGTGCCAGCAGCTACGGGACTTTTTACGCTTTT
TRBD1	TRBV6-5	TRBJ2-4	-	CASSSGTGRAKNIQYF	TGTGCCAGCAGTTCCGGGACAGGGCGAGCCAAAAACATTCAGTACTTC
TRBD1	TRBV7-2	TRBJ1-6	-	CASSGPFDRGRIPLHF	TGTGCCAGCAGCGGTCCCTTCGACAGGGGACGTATACCCCTCCACTTT
TRBD1	TRBV5-6	TRBJ2-5	-	CASSLGQGWRQETQYF	TGTGCCAGCAGCTTGGGACAGGGTTGGCGACAAGAGACCCAGTACTTC
-	TRBV28	TRBJ1-6	-	CASSASGYSPLHF	TGTGCCAGCAGTGCTTCCGGGTATTCACCCCTCCACTTT
-	TRBV29-1	TRBJ2-7	once	CSVAGLGYEQYF	TGCAGCGTTGCGGGTTTGGGCTACGAGCAGTACTTC
-	TRBV4-3	TRBJ2-6	-	CASSQDVISGANVLTF	TGCGCCAGCAGCCAAGATGTAATCTCTGGGGCCAACGTCCTGACTTTC
-	TRBV10-3	TRBJ2-1	-	CATTLSSYNEQFF	TGTGCCACCACTTTGAGCTCCTACAATGAGCAGTTCTTC
TRBD1	TRBV5-6	TRBJ2-1	-	CASSLGTGTDLYNEQFF	TGTGCCAGCAGCTTGGGAACCGGGACAGACCTTTACAATGAGCAGTTCTTC
-	TRBV5-5	TRBJ1-3	once	CASSRDSGNTIYF	TGTGCCAGCAGCCGGGACTCTGGAAACACCATATATTTT
-	TRBV12-5	TRBJ1-2	-	CASGSQGGYGYTF	TGTGCTAGTGGTTCTCAGGGAGGCTATGGCTACACCTTC
-	TRBV7-8	TRBJ1-5	-	CASSLTGNSNQPQHF	TGTGCCAGCAGCTTAACAGGGAATAGCAATCAGCCCCAGCATTTT
-	TRBV7-2	TRBJ1-6	-	CASSLATVPNSPLHF	TGTGCCAGCAGCTTAGCGACAGTCCCTAATTCACCCCTCCACTTT
-	TRBV5-1	TRBJ1-1	-	CASTFGASNTEAFF	TGCGCCAGCACCTTCGGAGCCTCGAACACTGAAGCTTTCTTT
-	TRBV7-9	TRBJ1-4	-	CASSLDQGLNEKLFF	TGTGCCAGCAGCTTAGACCAGGGTTTAAATGAAAAACTGTTTTTT
-	TRBV7-8	TRBJ2-5	-	CASSLVGQIQETQYF	TGTGCCAGCAGCTTAGTTGGACAGATACAAGAGACCCAGTACTTC
TRBD1	TRBV5-6	TRBJ2-2	-	CASSRTGGYTGELFF	TGTGCCAGCAGCCGGACAGGGGGCTACACCGGGGAGCTGTTTTTT
-	TRBV7-2	TRBJ2-6	-	CASSHNQGTGANVLTF	TGTGCCAGCAGCCACAATCAGGGGACCGGGGCCAACGTCCTGACTTTC
TRBD1	TRBV7-2	TRBJ2-7	-	CASSLGGQSYEQYF	TGTGCCAGCAGCTTAGGGGGACAGTCCTACGAGCAGTACTTC
TRBD2	TRBV9	TRBJ2-1	-	CASSAQGSGATFEQFF	TGTGCCAGCAGCGCCCAGGGTAGCGGGGCGACCTTTGAGCAGTTCTTC
-	TRBV4-3	TRBJ2-3	once	CASSQAPGGLTDTQYF	TGCGCCAGCAGCCAAGCTCCTGGGGGCCTCACAGATACGCAGTATTTT
TRBD1	TRBV19	TRBJ1-1	-	CASSIGDRVGFGTEAFF	TGTGCCAGTAGTATCGGGGACAGGGTTGGGTTCGGCACTGAAGCTTTCTTT
TRBD1	TRBV7-6	TRBJ2-7	-	CASSPPDREGEQYF	TGTGCCAGCAGCCCTCCCGACAGGGAAGGCGAGCAGTACTTC
-	TRBV7-9	TRBJ1-1	-	CASSLMGTTNTEAFF	TGTGCCAGCAGCTTAATGGGCACCACGAACACTGAAGCTTTCTTT
TRBD1	TRBV9	TRBJ2-5	-	CASSVGGDRGTTYF	TGTGCCAGCAGCGTAGGAGGGGACAGAGGAACGACTTACTTC
-	TRBV10-1	TRBJ2-2	once	CANLISGELFF	TGCGCCAACCTAATTTCCGGGGAGCTGTTTTTT